The 18 T cell receptor beta chains listed next were all sequenced from one sample in a study of T cell repertoires in cytomegalovirus infection (dated by TCRdb to between 2017 and 2020). In the paper's terms, the treatment or condition label means: in vitro stimulation with specific CMV peptide epitopes to enrich CMV-specific T cells. These receptors lack a known antigen. These reads were obtained on an Illumina HiSeq 1500. In TCRdb, the public reads were trimmed at Q25 with fastp and aligned with MiXCR, with productive beta chains retained. Every distinct CDR3 protein forms one entry, paired with its most common genes and DNA. In this sample the table shows approximately 730,000 distinct CDR3 sequences, just under 30% of which occur a single time. In total, the top ten clones hold approximately 14% of the sample. The input for sequencing was cultured CD8+ T cells from PBMCs, taken from culture after CMV antigen stimulation. The source of these receptors is a human donor in good health (CMV status not recorded). Some clones in this sample may be carry-over from other donors' samples.

The rearrangement links TRBV4-1 to TRBJ1-2; 10 nucleotides line up with TRBD1. The germline CDR1 and CDR2 sequences are MGHRA and YSYEKL. The CDR3 loop spans 16 amino acids. With 4 bases clipped from V and 4 bases from J, the junction kept 9 bases outside the gene matches. As DNA, the CDR3 is TGCGCCAGCAGCCCCTTTCGGACAGGGGGTGGCTATGGCTACACCTTC. This codes for CASSPFRTGGGYGYTF.

The V and J genes are TRBV27 and TRBJ1-3; D remains unclear. Germline V gene sequence: CDR1 MNHEY, CDR2 SMNVEV (reference sequence). V lost 8 bases to trimming and J lost 0 bases, with 14 bases between them. This CDR3 comprises 15 residues. CDR3 in DNA: TGTGCCAGCGCGACACCCACCAACTCTGGAAACACCATATATTTT. Translating it yields CASATPTNSGNTIYF.

The sample holds one count of this clonotype. A junction end diverges from the germline sequence, so it may reflect a read error. The chain links TRBV12-3 or TRBV12-4 to TRBJ2-1, with TRBD2 matching over 7 bases. CDR3 length equals 11 residues. The CDR3, as DNA: TGTGCCAGCAGTACTAGCGATGAGCGGTTCTTC. Protein product: CASSTSDERFF.

There are a few counts of this clonotype. The CDR3 spells CASSEAPTRGLQETQYF. For the CDR3, the DNA is TGTGCCAGCAGTGAAGCGCCTACAAGGGGCCTTCAAGAGACCCAGTACTTC. The genes are TRBV2 and TRBJ2-5, with D maybe TRBD1 (5 bases). This CDR3 comprises 17 residues. Germline V lookup: CDR1 SNHLY, CDR2 FYNNEI. V lost 0 bases and J lost 2, with 16 bases in between.

This clonotype was detected ten times or more. CDR3 amino acids: CASSQTTGETDTQYF. In DNA, the CDR3 is TGTGCCAGCAGCCAGACGACAGGGGAAACAGATACGCAGTATTTT. J is TRBJ2-3 and V is TRBV7-9, with TRBD1 matching 8 bases. The CDR3 has 15 residues. The germline CDR1 and CDR2 sequences are SEHNR and FQNEAQ (reference sequence). With 5 bases clipped from V and 3 bases from J, the junction kept 7 bases outside the gene matches.

This clonotype appeared a few times. The chain carries TRBV28 and TRBJ2-1; tentatively, D is TRBD1 or TRBD2 (5 bases each). V lost 1 base and J 8 bases, leaving 18 bases between the germline ends. The V gene's germline CDR1 is MDHEN and CDR2 SYDVKM. This CDR3 spans 16 amino acids. CDR3 sequence reads: CASSLSEGPGLDEQFF. The DNA for the CDR3 is TGTGCCAGCAGTTTATCAGAGGGCCCAGGGCTCGATGAGCAGTTCTTC.

This clonotype was detected a few times. V is TRBV6-2 or TRBV6-3 and J is TRBJ2-1; TRBD2 matches at 15 bases. Germline V gene sequence: CDR1 MNHEY, CDR2 SVGEGT. The trim removed 0 bases at V and 0 bases at J, leaving 3 bases unmatched. The length of the CDR3 is 19 residues. The CDR3 DNA reads TGTGCCAGCAGTTACTCTGGGACTAGCGGGGGGTCCTCCTACAATGAGCAGTTCTTC. This gives the protein CASSYSGTSGGSSYNEQFF.

This clonotype turned up a few times. CDR3 DNA: TGTGCCAGCAGTTACTCTGCGAAAGGTTACTCCTACAATGAGCAGTTCTTC. Amino acid sequence: CASSYSAKGYSYNEQFF. This chain links TRBV6-8 with TRBJ2-1; D gene ambiguous. Germline V gives CDR1 MNHGY, CDR2 SAAAGT. Trimming removed 0 bases from V and 0 bases from J, with 12 bases in between. The CDR3 runs 17 residues.

The rearrangement links TRBV19 to TRBJ2-4; a weak D match, TRBD1 (5 bases). The CDR3 contains 15 residues. Looked up from germline, CDR1 is LNHDA and CDR2 is SQIVND (reference sequence). The ends were cut back, 2 bases at V and 2 bases at J, with 10 bases in the middle. The CDR3 nucleotides read TGTGCCAGTAGTATATTTCCAGGGCCCAAAAACATTCAGTACTTC. Its translation is CASSIFPGPKNIQYF.

The chain joins TRBV7-9 to TRBJ2-7, with 10 nucleotides matching TRBD1. J was trimmed by 3 bases and V by 5 bases; bases with no gene match: 7. The CDR3 has 15 residues. The germline gives CDR1 SEHNR, CDR2 FQNEAQ (reference sequence). This CDR3 reads CASSTRDRGLYEQYV. The CDR3 DNA follows: TGTGCCAGCAGCACCCGGGACAGGGGACTCTACGAGCAGTACGTC.

This clonotype was detected a few times. The chain employs TRBV27 and TRBJ2-1, with TRBD2 matching 8 bases. V shed 2 bases and J 5 bases; nucleotides not matched to a gene: 2. The CDR3 covers 14 residues. Germline V gene lookup returns CDR1 MNHEY and CDR2 SMNVEV (reference sequence). The CDR3 nucleotides are TGTGCCAGCAGTTTAATGGGACTAGACAATGAGCAGTTCTTC. This translates into CASSLMGLDNEQFF.

This rearrangement joins TRBV29-1 to TRBJ2-1, with 11 bases aligning to TRBD2. The germline V gene encodes CDR1 SQVTM and CDR2 ANQGSEA. The V and J ends lost 4 bases and 4 bases, in that order; junction bases with no gene match: 3. This CDR3 has 14 residues. The CDR3 loop reads CSVASGGIYNEQFF. As DNA, the CDR3 is TGCAGCGTTGCTAGCGGGGGGATTTACAATGAGCAGTTCTTC.

In regard to this clonotype: With a much larger clone just one base away, this may be a read error. The CDR3 is CASSTTGSNEQFF. CDR3 DNA sequence: TGTGCCAGCAGTACGACAGGGTCCAATGAGCAGTTCTTC. The chain recombines TRBV6-2 or TRBV6-3 with TRBJ2-1, with 7 bases aligning to TRBD1. CDR1 and CDR2 from the germline V gene are MNHEY and SVGEGT. V trimming: 5 bases; J trimming: 6 bases; junction bases outside the gene matches: 4. The CDR3 is 13 residues long.

This clonotype was found many times. The chain couples TRBV27 to TRBJ1-6; the D is unclear. CDR3 size: 18 residues. The V gene lost 2 bases and the J gene lost 5 bases, with 19 bases spanning the gap. Germline V gene lookup returns CDR1 MNHEY and CDR2 SMNVEV (reference sequence). CDR3 residues: CASSLPFVGTTNNSPLHF. The CDR3 DNA follows: TGTGCCAGCAGTTTACCGTTCGTGGGAACAACAAATAATTCACCCCTCCACTTT.

The chain joins TRBV13 to TRBJ2-5, with D perhaps TRBD1 or TRBD2 (5 bases each). CDR3 length: 15 amino acids. Germline assignment: CDR1 PRHDT and CDR2 FYEKMQ (reference sequence). The V gene lost 1 base and the J gene lost 5 bases, with 14 bases spanning the gap. CDR3 sequence (DNA): TGTGCCAGCAGCTTAGCCTATGGGGGAGTGGAGACCCAGTACTTC. Its protein is CASSLAYGGVETQYF. The entire variable domain, with the rest obtained from reference TRBV13 and TRBJ2-5, is as follows: AAGVIQSPRHLIKEKRETATLKCYPIPRHDTVYWYQQGPGQDPQFLISFYEKMQSDKGSIPDRFSAQQFSDYHSELNMSSLELGDSALYFCASSLAYGGVETQYFGPGTRLLVL.

The chain recombines TRBV12-3 or TRBV12-4 with TRBJ1-1, with no clear D. This CDR3 has 14 residues. Trimming removed 5 bases from V and 3 bases from J, with 13 bases in between. The CDR3 DNA reads TGTGCCAGCAGTCCCTATGCGGGGTACACTGAAGCTTTCTTT. Protein product: CASSPYAGYTEAFF.

This clonotype was seen a few times. The gene calls are TRBV5-1 and TRBJ2-1; the D gene is possibly TRBD1 (6 bases). Trimming cost V 0 bases and J 9 bases, with 22 bases left between them. Germline V gives CDR1 SGHRS, CDR2 YFSETQ. There are 17 residues in the CDR3. The CDR3 coding sequence is TGCGCCAGCAGCTTGGAAGTATGGACAGCTTCTGTCGGTGAGCAGTTCTTC. This translates into CASSLEVWTASVGEQFF.

This clonotype was seen many times. CDR3 region: CASSLLGRGYTF. In DNA form, the CDR3 reads TGTGCCAGCAGCTTACTGGGGAGGGGCTACACCTTC. The chain employs TRBV7-6 and TRBJ1-2; no reliable D call. V lost 2 bases and J 8 bases, leaving 9 bases between the germline ends. The CDR3 spans 12 residues. Germline CDR1 SGHVS, CDR2 FNYEAQ.